These T cell receptor beta chains were read from a single sample in a study of response to subunit inactivated influenza vaccine. TCRdb re-called the RT-PCR reads with MiXCR, one entry per CDR3 protein. The sample records roughly 710,000 distinct CDR3 sequences, around 15% being singletons. The sequenced sample was PBMCs from blood, obtained roughly 15 days before vaccination. The source of these receptors is a man aged 45 to 65 who received an inactivated influenza vaccine. Each CDR3 is given with its conserved first and last residue. A D gene is named only where the DNA matches it firmly. Size values are once, few and many counts, or a class for expanded clones, and some rows have none.

TRBJ2-7	-	few	TRBV18	TGTGCCAGCTCACCACCAAGAAATGCTCCCCACTCCTACGAGCAGTACTTC	CASSPPRNAPHSYEQYF
TRBJ2-7	-	-	TRBV7-2	TGTGCCAGCAGCCTTACGAAGTACGAGCAGTACTTC	CASSLTKYEQYF
TRBJ2-5	-	few	TRBV5-1	TGCGCCAGCAGCTTAACAGGGAATCAAGAGACCCAGTACTTC	CASSLTGNQETQYF
TRBJ2-1	TRBD1	many	TRBV20-1	TGCAGTGCTGGGGGGGACAGGGGTTACAATGAGCAGTTCTTC	CSAGGDRGYNEQFF
TRBJ2-4	TRBD2	many	TRBV6-2/TRBV6-3	TGTGCCAGCAGGCCACCGGGACTAGGAGCCAAAAACATTCAGTACTTC	CASRPPGLGAKNIQYF
TRBJ2-3	-	-	TRBV10-3	TGTGCCATCAGAGGTACAGATACGCAGTATTTT	CAIRGTDTQYF
TRBJ2-6	-	many	TRBV7-9	TGTGCCAGCAGGCCACCCCCGAGACAGGCTGGGGCCAACGTCCTGACTTTC	CASRPPPRQAGANVLTF
TRBJ2-5	-	few	TRBV4-3	TGCGCCAGCAGCCAAGTGGGGGGCAACCAAGAGACCCAGTACTTC	CASSQVGGNQETQYF
TRBJ2-2	TRBD1	many	TRBV11-2	TGTGCCAGCAGCCTCCTTCCGGGACAGGGTGGTGGGGAGCTGTTTTTT	CASSLLPGQGGGELFF
TRBJ2-7	-	few	TRBV5-1	TGCGCCAGCAGCCCTCAGGACTTTGGGGGCTACGAGCAGTACTTC	CASSPQDFGGYEQYF
TRBJ2-7	-	-	TRBV7-2	TGTGCCAGCAGCTTCGGGCAAGCCCCGGGCGAGCAGTACTTC	CASSFGQAPGEQYF
TRBJ1-2	-	many	TRBV5-1	TGCGCCAGCAGCAAGGAGGCAGGGACGCCTCTTTATGGCTACACCTTC	CASSKEAGTPLYGYTF
TRBJ2-7	TRBD2	many	TRBV29-1	TGCAGCGTTGCGACCGGGGGGAGCTCCTACGAGCAGTACTTC	CSVATGGSSYEQYF
TRBJ2-5	TRBD2	many	TRBV6-1	TGTGCCAGCAGTCCTAGCGGGGGGGCAGGTGAGACCCAGTACTTC	CASSPSGGAGETQYF
TRBJ2-1	TRBD2	many	TRBV20-1	TGCAGTGCTGCAGGGACTAGCGGGGACGGACCCCACTACAATGAGCAGTTCTTC	CSAAGTSGDGPHYNEQFF
TRBJ2-2	TRBD1	few	TRBV27	TGTGCCAGCAGTCCCCAACAGGGGCCCGGGGAGCTGTTTTTT	CASSPQQGPGELFF
TRBJ1-1	-	few	TRBV19	TGTGCCAGTAGTTCCAGGACAAGGAACGGGTACACTGAAGCTTTCTTT	CASSSRTRNGYTEAFF
TRBJ2-5	TRBD1	-	TRBV20-1	TGCAGTGCTAGAGCCTTCGGGACAGGGGGAGGAGAGACCCAGTACTTC	CSARAFGTGGGETQYF
TRBJ2-7	TRBD2	few	TRBV5-1	TGCGCCAGCAGCCCGACCGGGACTAGCGGAGCGGTGCAGTACTTC	CASSPTGTSGAVQYF
TRBJ1-4	-	few	TRBV18	TGTGCCAGCTCACCCTCTACAGTCGGTAATGAAAAACTGTTTTTT	CASSPSTVGNEKLFF
TRBJ1-5	-	-	TRBV20-1	TGCAGTGTCGCCAGGACAGCTAGCAATCAGCCCCAGCATTTT	CSVARTASNQPQHF
TRBJ2-3	-	-	TRBV3-1	TGTGCCAGCAGGAACCCGGGGGATACGCAGTATTTT	CASRNPGDTQYF
TRBJ2-1	TRBD1	few	TRBV11-2	TGTGCCAGCAGCTTAGCGGTAGGGGGCGGAAGGAATGAGCAGTTCTTC	CASSLAVGGGRNEQFF
TRBJ2-1	-	many	TRBV28	TGTGCCAGCAGTAACAGGGAGAAGAGGTACAATGAGCAGTTCTTC	CASSNREKRYNEQFF
TRBJ1-2	-	-	TRBV12-3/TRBV12-4	TGTGCCAGCACTACAGGAAAATATGGCTACACCTTC	CASTTGKYGYTF
TRBJ2-2	TRBD1	few	TRBV6-1	TGTGCCAGCAGAGCGGGACAGGGAGCCACCGGGGAGCTGTTTTTT	CASRAGQGATGELFF
TRBJ2-7	-	few	TRBV7-6	TGTGCCAGCAGCTTAGTTAAGGGGGTTGCCTACGAGCAGTACTTC	CASSLVKGVAYEQYF
TRBJ1-4	-	-	TRBV5-1	TGCGCCAGCAGCTTGGCCAGGGAAAGGGAAAAACTGTTTTTT	CASSLAREREKLFF
TRBJ2-1	-	-	TRBV7-2	TGTGTCAGCAGCTTAGCGCTGGGGAGGGGGAATTACAATGAGCAGTTCTTC	CVSSLALGRGNYNEQFF
TRBJ2-7	TRBD2	-	TRBV11-1	TGTGCCAGCAGCTCCCGCCGGACGAGCAGACGGACTAGCGGGACGGGTTACGAGCAGTACTTC	CASSSRRTSRRTSGTGYEQYF
TRBJ2-5	TRBD1	-	TRBV2	TGTGCCAGCAGTGAAATCGCAGGGGGCTTCCAAGAGACCCAGTACTTC	CASSEIAGGFQETQYF
TRBJ2-1	-	-	TRBV6-5	TGTGCCAGCAGAGAGCTTGATCGGCAGTTCTTC	CASRELDRQFF
TRBJ2-3	-	few	TRBV5-1	TGCGCCAGCGCCCGCGAGTGGGCAGCTAGCACAGATACGCAGTATTTT	CASAREWAASTDTQYF
TRBJ2-4	-	-	TRBV5-6	TGTGCCAGCAGCTTGGCAGGTGGGTCAGGAAACATTCAGTACTTC	CASSLAGGSGNIQYF
TRBJ2-3	-	few	TRBV9	TGTGCCAGCAGCGTAGGTGGGAGTGAGGGAGATACGCAGTATTTT	CASSVGGSEGDTQYF
TRBJ2-3	-	-	TRBV5-5	TGTGCCAGCAGCATCCCCCGACAGGTTAGCACAGATACGCAGTATTTT	CASSIPRQVSTDTQYF
TRBJ2-7	-	-	TRBV5-1	TGCGCCAGCAGCTTCGCCCAGAGGGCGTACGAGCAGTACTTC	CASSFAQRAYEQYF
TRBJ2-7	-	many	TRBV4-3	TGCGCCAGCAGCCAAGATTCCCTGACCGTTTCCTACGAGCAGTACTTC	CASSQDSLTVSYEQYF
TRBJ1-4	TRBD1	-	TRBV7-2	TGTGCCAGCAGACGGACAGGGGGTACTGAAAAACTGTTTTTT	CASRRTGGTEKLFF
TRBJ1-5	-	many	TRBV27	TGTGCCAGCAGGGGCTATAGCAATCAGCCCCAGCATTTT	CASRGYSNQPQHF
TRBJ2-2	-	many	TRBV20-1	TGCAGTGCTCTCCGAGCAGGAAACACCGGGGAGCTGTTTTTT	CSALRAGNTGELFF
TRBJ2-3	TRBD2	-	TRBV6-5	TGTGCCAGCAGTTATGGTGTTAGCGGGAGGTCCGGGCATACGCAGTATTTT	CASSYGVSGRSGHTQYF
TRBJ2-1	-	few	TRBV6-1	TGTGCCGCCGGACCCCGATCCTTGAGGAATGAGCAGTTCTTC	CAAGPRSLRNEQFF
TRBJ2-7	TRBD1	-	TRBV28	TGTGCCAGCAGTGCCCGAGGGGGCCACGAGCAGTACTTC	CASSARGGHEQYF
TRBJ1-2	TRBD1	-	TRBV7-2	TGTGCCAGCAGCTTAGCGCAGGGGGCGGAATACGGCTACACCTTC	CASSLAQGAEYGYTF
TRBJ2-2	-	many	TRBV19	TGTGCCAGTAGTATTTCCCAGGGAGGAACCGGGGAGCTGTTTTTT	CASSISQGGTGELFF
TRBJ2-1	-	many	TRBV12-3/TRBV12-4	TGTGCCAGCAGTTTTGGGGGCAGCTCCTACAATGAGCAGTTCTTC	CASSFGGSSYNEQFF
TRBJ1-2	-	-	TRBV28	TGTGCCAGCAGTTTATCGGCAGCAGATGGCTACACCTTC	CASSLSAADGYTF
TRBJ2-7	-	-	TRBV12-3/TRBV12-4	TGTGCCAGCATTTCGGACGGCTACGAGCAGTACTTC	CASISDGYEQYF